This entry features one T cell receptor (beta chain) sequence. This sample was taken from a study of blood T cell repertoires in COVID-19. With 4 bases clipped from V and 5 bases from J, the junction kept 6 bases outside the gene matches. The germline V gene encodes CDR1 SGHTS and CDR2 YDEGEE. The CDR3 consists of 15 residues. Method: immunoSEQ multiplex PCR; TCRdb's copy keeps in-frame clones and lacks some. The data show roughly 140,000 clones, about 79% seen once. The gene calls are TRBV5-8 and TRBJ2-3; the match to TRBD1 covers 11 bases. The source is a woman between 50 and 59 years old in a cohort sampled during active or convalescent COVID-19. The sample was peripheral blood. CDR3 in DNA: TGTGCCAGCAGCCCCGGACAGGGGGCCCTAGATACGCAGTATTTT. Residues: CASSPGQGALDTQYF.